This T cell receptor beta chain stems from a study of blood T cell repertoires in COVID-19. The wider study: There were acute and convalescent COVID-19 samples, and they came from the United States, Italy and Spain. Nucleic acid was either cDNA or gDNA, and it came from T cells, B-cell-depleted T cells, or PBMCs.

Sequenced by immunoSEQ multiplex PCR; TCRdb stores in-frame clones only, minus some. The sample comprises about 220,000 clones, approximately 84% of which are singletons, and roughly 3% rests with the top ten. Losses at the gene ends were 7 bases for V and 3 bases for J; bases not matched to a gene: 2. CDR3 length: 13 amino acids. The germline V gene has CDR1 MNHEY and CDR2 SVGAGI. This TCR derives from a woman aged 30 to 39 who had recovered from COVID-19. This rearrangement joins TRBV6-5 to TRBJ2-5, with 10 bases matching TRBD2. Sequencing used peripheral blood. The CDR3 nucleotides are TGTGCCAGCAAAGGACTAGCGGAAGAGACCCAGTACTTC. Its translation is CASKGLAEETQYF.